The next 32 T cell receptor beta chains were all read from a single sample in a study of graft-versus-host responses after intestinal transplantation. Grafts had their tissue processed, releasing intraepithelial and lamina propria lymphocytes. Method: immunoSEQ multiplex PCR; TCRdb's copy keeps in-frame clones and lacks some. Of approximately 16,000 clones listed, 65% to 70% were seen once; the top ten hold 9%. Sequences were derived from ileum tissue, sampled 650 to 700 days after intestinal transplantation. The receptors come from a human patient who received an intestinal transplant, so some T cells may come from the graft donor.

V is TRBV6-5 and J is TRBJ1-2, with 7 bases matching TRBD1. V trimming: 4 bases; J trimming: 2 bases; junction bases outside the gene matches: 1. CDR1 is MNHEY, CDR2 SVGAGI, per germline. The CDR3 contains 13 residues. The CDR3 loop reads CASSSQGNYGYTF. The CDR3 nucleotides are TGTGCCAGCAGTTCACAGGGGAACTATGGCTACACCTTC.

This clone appeared a single time. J is TRBJ2-2 and V is TRBV29-1; a possible D gene is TRBD2 (6 bases). V was trimmed by 1 base and J by 6 bases, leaving 9 bases between them. The CDR3 totals 13 residues. CDR1 and CDR2 from the germline V gene are SQVTM and ANQGSEA. This CDR3 is CSVEGGAPGELFF. Written as DNA, the CDR3 is TGCAGCGTTGAAGGCGGGGCTCCCGGGGAGCTGTTTTTT.

As DNA, the CDR3 is TGCGCCAGCAGCCAACTCCAGGGTGAGGCCTACGAGCAGTACTTC. Its translation is CASSQLQGEAYEQYF. V and J are TRBV4-3 and TRBJ2-5; D possibly corresponds to TRBD1 (5 bases). The J call is in doubt because the DNA end fits TRBJ2-7 better. Germline V gene lookup returns CDR1 LGHNA and CDR2 YSLEER. This CDR3 is built from 15 residues.

This chain uses TRBV7-2 with TRBJ2-5, with TRBD1 as a possible D gene (6 bases). The CDR3 is 16 amino acids. CDR1 is SGHTA, CDR2 FQGNSA, per germline. V lost 2 bases and J 3 bases, leaving 16 bases between the germline ends. The CDR3 DNA is TGTGCCAGCAGCTTATTGGGTGGTTGGACAGAAGAGACCCAGTACTTC. Translated: CASSLLGGWTEETQYF.

A few counts support this clone. The V call is TRBV7-2, the J call TRBJ1-1, with 8 bases lining up with TRBD1. The CDR3 covers 15 residues. Germline loops: CDR1 SGHTA, CDR2 FQGNSA. J lost 0 bases, V lost 5 bases, and 5 bases had no gene match. Written as DNA, the CDR3 is TGTGCCAGCAGCGGAAGACAGGGGTTGAACACTGAAGCTTTCTTT. It yields the protein CASSGRQGLNTEAFF.

This clone was seen just once. This sequence joins TRBV7-9 and TRBJ1-2; 8 bases fit TRBD1. The CDR3 contains 16 residues. The V and J ends lost 5 bases and 8 bases, in that order; junction bases with no gene match: 16. CDR1 is SEHNR, CDR2 FQNEAQ, per germline (reference sequence). CDR3 in amino acids: CASSLISGRGQGGYTF. The CDR3 bases are TGTGCCAGCAGCCTCATAAGCGGCAGGGGGCAAGGGGGCTACACCTTC.

This sequence joins TRBV19 and TRBJ1-3; D possibly corresponds to TRBD1 (5 bases). Per the germline V gene, CDR1 is LNHDA and CDR2 is SQIVND (reference sequence). The V gene lost 8 bases and the J gene lost 0 bases, with 14 bases spanning the gap. The CDR3 totals 15 residues. The CDR3 sequence: CASAVGDFSGNTIYF. CDR3 bases: TGTGCCAGTGCCGTGGGGGACTTCTCTGGAAACACCATATATTTT.

The gene calls are TRBV9 and TRBJ2-7, with 10 bases lining up with TRBD1. The CDR3 is 17 residues long. Germline lookup yields CDR1 SGDLS and CDR2 YYNGEE. V shed 0 bases and J 6 bases; nucleotides not matched to a gene: 12. The CDR3 is CASSVDPGQGVKSEQYF. CDR3 nucleotide sequence: TGTGCCAGCAGCGTAGACCCCGGACAGGGGGTGAAGTCCGAGCAGTACTTC.

The gene calls are TRBV5-4 and TRBJ2-5; D is uncertain. TRBJ2-7 explains the end of the DNA better; the J call may be wrong. The CDR3 contains 13 residues. Germline V gene lookup returns CDR1 SGHNT and CDR2 YYREEE (reference sequence). The CDR3 DNA is TGTGCCAGCAGCTCGAATGACTGGCACGAGCAGTACTTC. This encodes CASSSNDWHEQYF.

This clone appeared a few times. The genes are TRBV7-2 and TRBJ2-1, with a weak D call TRBD2 (7 bases). This CDR3 contains 15 residues. Germline CDR1 SGHTA, CDR2 FQGNSA. V dropped 3 bases and J dropped 4 bases, with 13 bases sitting between them. The CDR3 sequence: CASSLSGGEYNEQFF. The CDR3, as DNA: TGTGCCAGCAGCTTGTCGGGGGGCGAATACAATGAGCAGTTCTTC.

The chain has TRBV4-3 and TRBJ2-7; 8 bases are shared with TRBD1. Germline assignment: CDR1 LGHNA and CDR2 YSLEER. The CDR3 length is 15 residues. V gave up 3 bases and J gave up 2 bases; unmatched junction bases: 6. The CDR3 sequence is CASSQLGTGPYEQYF. In DNA form, the CDR3 reads TGCGCCAGCAGCCAGCTCGGGACAGGACCCTACGAGCAGTACTTC.

This clone has only one observation. The rearrangement uses TRBV9 and TRBJ1-1, with TRBD1 identical over 8 bases. In germline, CDR1 is SGDLS, CDR2 YYNGEE. J gave up 10 bases and V 2 bases, and 10 bases lay outside the gene matches. The CDR3 is made up of 14 amino acids. The CDR3 is CASSVQPTGARAFF. The CDR3 DNA follows: TGTGCCAGCAGCGTCCAACCGACAGGGGCGAGAGCTTTCTTT.

V is TRBV7-8 and J is TRBJ2-3, with a possible D match to TRBD2 (7 bases). The CDR3 loop spans 13 amino acids. V lost 2 bases and J lost 5, with 8 bases in between. Germline V gene lookup returns CDR1 SGHVS and CDR2 FQNEAQ. In nucleotides, the CDR3 is TGTGCCAGCAGCTTAAGGGGGGGAGATACGCAGTATTTT. Its translation is CASSLRGGDTQYF.

The V call is TRBV11-2, the J call TRBJ2-5; TRBD1 agrees at 10 bases. Germline V gene data show CDR1 as SGHAT and CDR2 as FQNNGV. V lost 5 bases, J lost 13 bases, and 4 bases stayed unmatched. The CDR3 runs to 11 residues. The CDR3 region has the DNA TGTGCCAGCAGCCATGGGGACAGGGGGTACTTC. Its protein is CASSHGDRGYF.

This clone is medium-sized in the sample. The chain has TRBV5-1 and TRBJ1-1, with a weak D call TRBD1 (6 bases). Germline CDR1 reads SGHRS; CDR2 reads YFSETQ. The CDR3 has 15 residues. Trimming pared 4 bases from V and 1 base from J, leaving 14 bases between. CDR3 region: CASSGEGQRNTEAFF. CDR3 DNA: TGCGCCAGCAGCGGAGAAGGACAGAGGAACACTGAAGCTTTCTTT.

The chain recombines TRBV7-2 with TRBJ2-3; 7 nucleotides match TRBD2. With V trimmed by 3 bases and J by 4 bases, 10 bases remained unmatched. The CDR3 contains 16 residues. The germline gives CDR1 SGHTA, CDR2 FQGNSA. This CDR3 is CASSLSTSISADTQYF. DNA for the CDR3: TGTGCCAGCAGCTTGTCGACTAGCATCAGCGCAGATACGCAGTATTTT.

The CDR3, as DNA: TGTGCCAGCAGTGTGAACAGGGATTCACCCCTCCACTTT. Its translation: CASSVNRDSPLHF. The chain recombines TRBV6-1 with TRBJ1-6; D is possibly TRBD1 (6 bases). Per germline, CDR1 MNHNS and CDR2 SASEGT. This CDR3 region has 13 residues. V lost 4 bases to trimming and J lost 8 bases, with 9 bases between them.

This chain joins TRBV4-3 and TRBJ2-7; TRBD2 might be the D (6 bases). The V end lost 1 base, the J end lost 1 base, and 20 bases lay between the germline ends. This CDR3 comprises 18 residues. In germline, CDR1 is LGHNA, CDR2 YSLEER. The CDR3 protein is CASSQGWRGPLASYEQYF. CDR3 coding DNA: TGCGCCAGCAGCCAAGGTTGGCGGGGACCTCTGGCTTCCTACGAGCAGTACTTC.

A few counts support this clone. The chain has TRBV6-6 and TRBJ1-5; possible D gene TRBD1, 6 bases. Germline CDR1 is MNHNY and CDR2 is SVGAGI (reference sequence). V was cut by 6 bases and J by 5 bases, with 17 bases left in between. The CDR3 has 15 amino acids. The DNA for the CDR3 is TGTGCCAGCAGACGTCAACAGGGTGATCATCAGCCCCAGCATTTT. Translated, it gives CASRRQQGDHQPQHF.

This clone was observed once. The chain is built from TRBV7-2 and TRBJ1-2, with 7 bases identical to TRBD1. This CDR3 region has 13 residues. Per germline, CDR1 SGHTA and CDR2 FQGNSA. Germline trimming cut 3 bases from V and 6 bases from J; bases unmatched to any gene: 4. CDR3 sequence reads: CASSFKGAHGYTF. The CDR3 DNA is TGTGCCAGCAGCTTCAAGGGGGCGCATGGCTACACCTTC.

The rearrangement links TRBV30 to TRBJ2-4, with 10 bases identical to TRBD2. The V gene end was trimmed by 3 bases and the J gene end by 0 bases; junction bases not matched to a gene: 5. This CDR3 contains 16 residues. Per the germline V gene, CDR1 is GTSNPN and CDR2 is SVGIG (reference sequence). For the CDR3, the DNA is TGTGCCTGGAGGCTAGCGGGGGTACTAGCCAAAAACATTCAGTACTTC. It translates to CAWRLAGVLAKNIQYF.

The genes are TRBV19 and TRBJ1-2, with TRBD1 matching over 7 bases. From germline, CDR1 is LNHDA and CDR2 SQIVND (reference sequence). Trimming removed 6 bases from V and 1 base from J; junction bases left unmatched: 11. The CDR3 totals 16 residues. CDR3: CASRFYWDSSNYGYTF. The CDR3 DNA sequence: TGTGCCAGTAGGTTCTATTGGGACAGTAGTAACTATGGCTACACCTTC.

This clone was seen just once. The V call is TRBV9, the J call TRBJ2-7; possible D gene TRBD2, 6 bases. The ends were cut back, 3 bases at V and 6 bases at J, with 13 bases in the middle. There are 13 residues in the CDR3. Germline assignment: CDR1 SGDLS and CDR2 YYNGEE. The CDR3 protein is CASSAHGLTEQYF. CDR3 coding DNA: TGTGCCAGCAGCGCCCACGGACTAACCGAGCAGTACTTC.

The V and J genes are TRBV2 and TRBJ2-3, with TRBD2 matching over 7 bases. The V gene end was trimmed by 7 bases and the J gene end by 1 base; junction bases not matched to a gene: 2. The CDR3 spans 13 residues. CDR1 is SNHLY and CDR2 is FYNNEI in the germline V gene. The chain's CDR3 is CASNAGGTDTQYF. CDR3 sequence (DNA): TGTGCCAGCAATGCGGGGGGCACAGATACGCAGTATTTT.

Only a few counts were recorded for this clone. The chain is built from TRBV19 and TRBJ2-1; 14 bases fit TRBD2. Germline V gene data show CDR1 as LNHDA and CDR2 as SQIVND (reference sequence). This CDR3 has 15 amino acids. V was pared by 3 bases and J by 10 bases, with 5 bases of the junction left unmatched. The CDR3 DNA follows: TGTGCCAGTAGTATCGGACTAGCGGGGGGCACCGAGCAGTTCTTC. This gives the protein CASSIGLAGGTEQFF.

In its sample, this clone was seen once. This rearrangement joins TRBV2 to TRBJ1-3; TRBD1 matches at 8 bases. The CDR3 runs 15 residues. The J segment lost 0 bases and the V segment lost 4 bases, leaving 2 bases of the junction unmatched. Germline values: CDR1 SNHLY, CDR2 FYNNEI. CDR3 region: CASSATGGSGNTIYF. DNA of the CDR3: TGTGCCAGCAGTGCTACAGGGGGCTCTGGAAACACCATATATTTT.

This chain links TRBV5-4 with TRBJ2-3, with TRBD2 matching over 14 bases. V lost 4 bases, J lost 3 bases, and 4 bases stayed unmatched. Germline assignment: CDR1 SGHNT and CDR2 YYREEE (reference sequence). The CDR3 has 16 amino acids. DNA of the CDR3: TGTGCCAGCAGCGTGACTAGCGGGGGGGCAACAGATACGCAGTATTTT. It yields the protein CASSVTSGGATDTQYF.

The chain combines TRBV19 with TRBJ2-3, with 7 bases fitting TRBD2. V gave up 4 bases and J gave up 2 bases; unmatched junction bases: 3. This CDR3 has 14 amino acids. Germline CDR1 reads LNHDA; CDR2 reads SQIVND (reference sequence). CDR3 in DNA: TGTGCCAGTAGTAGGGGGGGTGACACAGATACGCAGTATTTT. Protein: CASSRGGDTDTQYF.

The chain couples TRBV7-2 to TRBJ2-3; TRBD2 agrees at 10 bases. Germline assignment: CDR1 SGHTA and CDR2 FQGNSA. This CDR3 spans 16 amino acids. J gave up 4 bases and V 0 bases, and 4 bases lay outside the gene matches. This chain's CDR3 is CASSLARSGGADTQYF. CDR3 coding DNA: TGTGCCAGCAGCTTAGCGCGAAGCGGGGGGGCAGATACGCAGTATTTT.

J is TRBJ1-1 and V is TRBV5-1; 9 bases line up with TRBD1. This CDR3 spans 14 amino acids. After removal of 4 bases from V and 4 bases from J, the junction contained 5 bases not matched to a gene. Germline V lookup: CDR1 SGHRS, CDR2 YFSETQ. This CDR3 reads CASSRGQGSTEAFF. The CDR3 DNA follows: TGCGCCAGCAGCCGGGGACAGGGTAGCACTGAAGCTTTCTTT.

This clone was recorded once. The V and J genes are TRBV2 and TRBJ2-7, with 9 bases matching TRBD1. The V gene's germline CDR1 is SNHLY and CDR2 FYNNEI. The J segment lost 7 bases and the V segment lost 6 bases, leaving 13 bases of the junction unmatched. This CDR3 comprises 15 residues. The CDR3 loop is CASRPTGGAAGEQYF. The CDR3 DNA sequence: TGTGCCAGCAGACCTACAGGGGGCGCCGCGGGGGAGCAGTACTTC. The full variable domain, with the rest looked up from reference TRBV2 and TRBJ2-7, is EPEVTQTPSHQVTQMGQEVILRCVPISNHLYFYWYRQILGQKVEFLVSFYNNEISEKSEIFDDQFSVERPDGSNFTLKIRSTKLEDSAMYFCASRPTGGAAGEQYFGPGTRLTVT.

The V gene is TRBV15, the J gene TRBJ2-7; 8 bases are a match to TRBD1. V was clipped by 6 bases and J by 3 bases; unmatched bases: 7. Germline values: CDR1 LNHNV, CDR2 YYDKDF (reference sequence). The CDR3 spans 14 residues. In DNA, the CDR3 is TGTGCCACCAGAACTGGACAGGGAGTCTACGAGCAGTACTTC. Protein sequence: CATRTGQGVYEQYF.